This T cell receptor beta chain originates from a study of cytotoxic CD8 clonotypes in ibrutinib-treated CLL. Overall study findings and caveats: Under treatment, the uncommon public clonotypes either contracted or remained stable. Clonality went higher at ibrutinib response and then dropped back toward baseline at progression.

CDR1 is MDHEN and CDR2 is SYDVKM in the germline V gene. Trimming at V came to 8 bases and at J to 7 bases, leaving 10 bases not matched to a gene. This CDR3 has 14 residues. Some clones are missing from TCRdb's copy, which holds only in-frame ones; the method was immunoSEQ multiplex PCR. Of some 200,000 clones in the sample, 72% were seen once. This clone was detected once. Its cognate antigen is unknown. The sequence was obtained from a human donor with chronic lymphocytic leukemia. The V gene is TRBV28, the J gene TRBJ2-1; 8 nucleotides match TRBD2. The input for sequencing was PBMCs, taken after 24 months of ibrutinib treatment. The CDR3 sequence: CASVVSGMRNEQFF. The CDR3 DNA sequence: TGTGCCAGCGTTGTTAGCGGGATGAGGAATGAGCAGTTCTTC.